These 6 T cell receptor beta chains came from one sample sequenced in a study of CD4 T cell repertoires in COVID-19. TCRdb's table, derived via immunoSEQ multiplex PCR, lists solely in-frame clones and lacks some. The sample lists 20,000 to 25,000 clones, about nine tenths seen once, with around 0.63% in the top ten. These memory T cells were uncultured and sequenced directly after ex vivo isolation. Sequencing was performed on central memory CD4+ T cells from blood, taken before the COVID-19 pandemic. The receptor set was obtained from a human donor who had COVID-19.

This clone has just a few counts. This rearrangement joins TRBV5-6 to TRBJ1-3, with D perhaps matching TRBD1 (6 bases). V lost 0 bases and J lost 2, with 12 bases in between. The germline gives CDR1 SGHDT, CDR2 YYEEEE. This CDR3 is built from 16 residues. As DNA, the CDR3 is TGTGCCAGCAGCTTGGAGAGGGGGGGGACTGGAAACACCATATATTTT. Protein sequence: CASSLERGGTGNTIYF.

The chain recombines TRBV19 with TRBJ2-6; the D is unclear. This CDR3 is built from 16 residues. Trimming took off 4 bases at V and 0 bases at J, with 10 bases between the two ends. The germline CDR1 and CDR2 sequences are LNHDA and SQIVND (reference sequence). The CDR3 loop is CASSTGRSSGANVLTF. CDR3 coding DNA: TGTGCCAGTAGTACGGGTCGGAGCTCTGGGGCCAACGTCCTGACTTTC.

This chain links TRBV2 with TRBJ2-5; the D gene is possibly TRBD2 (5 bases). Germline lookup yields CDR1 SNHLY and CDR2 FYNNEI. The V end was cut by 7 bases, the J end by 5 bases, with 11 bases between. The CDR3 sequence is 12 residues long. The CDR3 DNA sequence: TGTGCCAGCAACGGCGGGCTGGAGACCCAGTACTTC. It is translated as CASNGGLETQYF.

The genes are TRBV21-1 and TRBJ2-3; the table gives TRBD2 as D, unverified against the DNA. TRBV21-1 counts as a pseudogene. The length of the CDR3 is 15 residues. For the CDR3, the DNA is TGTGCCAGCAGCAGAGGACTAGACAGAGCAGATACGCAGTATTTT. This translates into CASSRGLDRADTQYF.

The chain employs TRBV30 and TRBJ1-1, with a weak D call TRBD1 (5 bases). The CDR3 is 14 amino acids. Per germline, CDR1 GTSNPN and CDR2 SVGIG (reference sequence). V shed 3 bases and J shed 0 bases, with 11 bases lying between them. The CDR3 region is CAWSAGTVNTEAFF. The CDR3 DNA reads TGTGCCTGGAGCGCCGGGACTGTGAACACTGAAGCTTTCTTT.

The chain's CDR3 is CASSLEGTGNQPQHF. DNA for the CDR3: TGTGCCAGCAGTTTAGAAGGAACAGGTAATCAGCCCCAGCATTTT. The V call is TRBV28, the J call TRBJ1-5, with TRBD1 as a possible D gene (5 bases). V was shortened by 2 bases and J by 4 bases, with 12 bases between the two germline ends. Germline V gene sequence: CDR1 MDHEN, CDR2 SYDVKM. The CDR3 length is 15 residues.